This entry lists 4 T cell receptor beta chains sequenced from one sample in a study of blood T cell repertoires in COVID-19. Using immunoSEQ multiplex PCR, the repertoire was profiled, and TCRdb retains in-frame clones only, with some absent. The table has 150,000 to 200,000 clones, 60% to 80% seen once. Sequencing input: PBMCs or T cells enriched from blood (not recorded which). These receptor sequences come from a woman in her fifties or sixties who had recovered from COVID-19.

This clone was seen more than once but under ten times. The chain couples TRBV28 to TRBJ1-2; D might be TRBD1 (5 bases). The CDR3 runs 14 residues. Looked up from germline, CDR1 is MDHEN and CDR2 is SYDVKM. Trimming removed 6 bases at V and 2 bases at J, with 13 bases between. The CDR3 DNA sequence: TGTGCCAGCAGATACCAGGGTACGAACTATGGCTACACCTTC. Translated: CASRYQGTNYGYTF.

The rearrangement joins TRBV19 to TRBJ2-1; 7 bases line up with TRBD2. Trimming removed 6 bases from V and 9 bases from J; junction bases left unmatched: 2. In germline, CDR1 is LNHDA, CDR2 SQIVND (reference sequence). This CDR3 contains 11 residues. The CDR3 loop reads CASSASGEQFF. CDR3 DNA sequence: TGTGCCAGTAGCGCTAGCGGTGAGCAGTTCTTC.

The chain links TRBV6-4 to TRBJ1-2, with D possibly being TRBD1 (5 bases). Germline CDR1 reads MRHNA; CDR2 reads SNTAGT. This CDR3 has 13 amino acids. Trimming removed 6 bases at V and 2 bases at J, with 10 bases between. Here the CDR3 reads CASSPDTNYGYTF. The CDR3 nucleotides read TGTGCCAGCAGCCCGGACACCAACTATGGCTACACCTTC.

This clone is a singleton in its sample. The V and J genes are TRBV3-1 (or the pseudogene TRBV3-2) and TRBJ1-1; TRBD1 might be the D (5 bases). Trimming took 0 bases from V and 4 from J, leaving 9 bases between them. The CDR3 consists of 14 residues. Germline V gene lookup returns CDR1 LGHDT and CDR2 YNNKEL (reference sequence). CDR3 DNA: TGTGCCAGCAGCCAAGAGGGGGGGGGCACTGAAGCTTTCTTT. It specifies CASSQEGGGTEAFF.